This TCR beta chain was captured by sequencing in a study of cytomegalovirus exposure and HLA in healthy donors. The study's findings and limits: More clonal expansion characterized HLA-associated TCR beta chains than equally common others in a later analysis.

Trimming shortened V by 0 bases and J by 1 base, and 9 bases separated the two germline ends. This CDR3 is built from 15 residues. The germline gives CDR1 LNHDA, CDR2 SQIVND (reference sequence). Researchers ran the PCR with 60 Vbeta and 13 Jbeta primers. Data came from immunoSEQ multiplex PCR; TCRdb stores just in-frame clones and leaves some out. The sample contains approximately 160,000 clones, about three quarters of which appear only once. As to this clone: The antigen remains undetermined.

The donors comprised healthy bone marrow donors. This TCR was sampled from a woman in her twenties or thirties in good health and CMV-seropositive. Source material: PBMCs. This chain links TRBV19 with TRBJ2-5, with D unclear. CDR3 bases: TGTGCCAGTAGTATAGACACGGCAGGCCAAGAGACCCAGTACTTC. Its translation is CASSIDTAGQETQYF. Full variable domain (outside the CDR3, taken from reference TRBV19 and TRBJ2-5): DGGITQSPKYLFRKEGQNVTLSCEQNLNHDAMYWYRQDPGQGLRLIYYSQIVNDFQKGDIAEGYSVSREKKESFPLTVTSAQKNPTAFYLCASSIDTAGQETQYFGPGTRLLVL.